This T cell receptor beta chain is drawn from a study of T cell repertoires in cytomegalovirus infection (dated by TCRdb to between 2018 and 2020). Study-level background: The HLA type of each donor mattered for the analysis, because public TCR beta signatures pointed to carriage of CMV infection along with the matching HLA type.

Sequencing was carried out with an Illumina HiSeq 1500. TCRdb ran its own pipeline on the public reads, namely fastp trimming at Q25 and MiXCR clone calling, and kept in-frame beta chains. Each CDR3 protein gets just one entry, which takes the most common genes and DNA from the rows behind it. Here the sample has approximately 500,000 distinct CDR3 sequences; 16% occur a single time. Roughly a quarter of the sample is held by the ten biggest clonotypes. In this sample, this clonotype turned up many times. Its target antigen remains unknown. It has no much larger one-base neighbor in the sample; base qualities were not kept. Here is what the overall study found, with its caveats: In both this cohort and an independent cohort of over 350 donors, the cumulative frequency of public TCR beta family members distinguished carriers of CMV infection plus the relevant HLA type. The ex vivo response was dominated by HLA-C-restricted CMV-specific TCR beta clonotypes, and the single most frequent clonotype in two of eight donors was supplied by these HLA-C-restricted clonotypes.

Sample: CD8+ T cells from PBMCs. The sequence was obtained from a human donor in good health (CMV status not recorded). Some clones in this sample may be carry-over from other donors' samples.

The CDR3: CASSNTAGDYGYTF. At the DNA level, the sequence is TGTGCCAGCAGTAACACCGCGGGGGACTATGGCTACACCTTC. The chain employs TRBV6-1 and TRBJ1-2, with TRBD1 perhaps the D gene, on 5 matching bases. CDR1 and CDR2, looked up from the germline V gene, are MNHNS and SASEGT. Inclusive of the bounding cysteine and phenylalanine, the CDR3 is 14 residues long. Only CDR3 DNA remains: 42 bases, in frame from the first base. Between the V and J ends, shortened by 5 bases and 3 bases respectively, the junction contains 13 bases.